This TCR beta chain was identified during a study of beta chain features in type 1 diabetes. Study overall: The patients were much like the healthy donors in age, gender and cell yields. Broader study findings: Among patients with Type 1 diabetes, TCRB CDR3s were moderately but significantly shorter in every one of the four CD4+ subsets. Compared with healthy donors, patients appeared to share more similar naive, central memory and regulatory TCRB repertoires. In type 1 diabetes patients, VDJ junctions had fewer insertions; deletions at these junctions were more frequent.

This CDR3 contains 12 residues. In germline, CDR1 is SGHRS, CDR2 YFSETQ. Trimming left V 5 bases short and J 6 bases short, with 12 bases between. As every portion of the isolated RNA was reverse transcribed, the sequencing read expressed TCRB transcripts. The data were produced by immunoSEQ multiplex PCR, yet TCRdb's version contains in-frame clones alone and is incomplete. The data show 600,000 to 750,000 clones, with roughly an eighth seen just once and 0.095% to 0.15% held by the top ten. Notes on this clone: Antigen specificity is unknown.

Sorting based on CD45RO/CCR7/CD25/CD127/CD95/CD27 separated CD4+ naive, central memory, regulatory and stem cell-like memory cells. Sequenced input: naive CD4+ T cells from blood. This TCR derives from a man between 25 and 39 years old with type 1 diabetes. The chain carries TRBV5-1 and TRBJ2-7; a weak D match, TRBD1 (6 bases). The chain's CDR3 is CASRVQGREQYF. Written as DNA, the CDR3 is TGCGCCAGCAGGGTCCAGGGGCGCGAGCAGTACTTC.